The 23 T cell receptor beta chains below were found in one sample sequenced in a study of control samples from healthy donors and cancer patients. Measured with immunoSEQ multiplex PCR; TCRdb has only the in-frame clones, and not every one. The table has about 100,000 clones, approximately 86% seen once. The sample taken for sequencing was blood. The receptors derive from a man aged 30-40 years in good health.

The chain employs TRBV11-1 and TRBJ1-6, with 7 bases fitting TRBD1. The CDR3 covers 16 residues. The V gene's germline CDR1 is SGHAT and CDR2 FQDESV (reference sequence). The J segment lost 9 bases and the V segment lost 5 bases, leaving 13 bases of the junction unmatched. The CDR3 DNA reads as TGTGCCAGCAGCCAACAGACAGGGATGGTGGGTTCACCCCTCCACTTT. Protein: CASSQQTGMVGSPLHF.

This CDR3 is CASSPVVIQGPNTEAFF. The CDR3 nucleotides are TGTGCCAGCTCACCGGTGGTTATACAGGGCCCGAACACTGAAGCTTTCTTT. The chain couples TRBV18 to TRBJ1-1; TRBD1 might be the D (6 bases). Germline loops: CDR1 KGHSH, CDR2 LQKENI. The CDR3 length is 17 residues. V lost 3 bases, J lost 1 base, and 18 bases lay in between. The complete variable domain, with remaining parts taken from reference TRBV18 and TRBJ1-1, reads NAGVMQNPRHLVRRRGQEARLRCSPMKGHSHVYWYRQLPEEGLKFMVYLQKENIIDESGMPKERFSAEFPKEGPSILRIQQVVRGDSAAYFCASSPVVIQGPNTEAFFGQGTRLTVV.

Remarks on this clone: The CDR3 ends on some other residue instead of the conserved phenylalanine or tryptophan, so this is likely a read error. The limits of the CDR3 on the DNA are not certain, so only TCRdb's listed CDR3 is given. The chain recombines TRBV23-1 with TRBJ1-1; the table's D call of TRBD1 was not tested on the DNA. TRBV23-1 is flagged as an ORF with uncertain function. The CDR3 numbers 9 amino acids, ends counted. CDR3 loop: CASSSTVRR.

The chain has TRBV5-1 and TRBJ1-1, with D unclear. The germline V gene encodes CDR1 SGHRS and CDR2 YFSETQ. The CDR3 sequence is 15 residues long. The ends were cut back, 2 bases at V and 1 base at J, with 12 bases in the middle. The CDR3 DNA follows: TGCGCCAGCAGCTTTAAGGGAATCTGGAACACTGAAGCTTTCTTT. Translated: CASSFKGIWNTEAFF.

The V call is TRBV7-2, the J call TRBJ2-7; D remains unclear. Trimming took 3 bases from V and 3 from J, leaving 9 bases between them. Germline CDR1 is SGHTA and CDR2 is FQGNSA. This CDR3 is built from 13 residues. In DNA, the CDR3 is TGTGCCAGCAGCTTGCAGTCCAACTACGAGCAGTACTTC. This encodes CASSLQSNYEQYF.

This clone was counted between two and nine times. CDR3 coding DNA: TGTGCCAGCAGCCACCTGGGGGGCGGAGCGGGCGGAACCTACGAGCAGTACTTC. Translated: CASSHLGGGAGGTYEQYF. The V gene is TRBV28, the J gene TRBJ2-7; either TRBD1 or TRBD2 may fit D (6 bases each). V gave up 6 bases and J gave up 2 bases, with 26 bases separating them. The CDR3 consists of 18 residues. Germline V CDR1 and CDR2: MDHEN, SYDVKM. The full variable domain, rest sourced from reference TRBV28 and TRBJ2-7, is DVKVTQSSRYLVKRTGEKVFLECVQDMDHENMFWYRQDPGLGLRLIYFSYDVKMKEKGDIPEGYSVSREKKERFSLILESASTNQTSMYLCASSHLGGGAGGTYEQYFGPGTRLTVT.

This clone has more than one count but fewer than ten. The rearrangement uses TRBV12-5 and TRBJ1-1; 10 bases align to TRBD1. This CDR3 spans 17 amino acids. V gave up 1 base and J gave up 1 base; unmatched junction bases: 6. CDR1 and CDR2 from the germline V gene are LGHNT and FRNRAP. CDR3 sequence (DNA): TGTGCTAGTGGTTTGGACCGGACAGGGGGTTGGAACACTGAAGCTTTCTTT. Its translation is CASGLDRTGGWNTEAFF.

The rearrangement uses TRBV25-1 and TRBJ1-1; no definite D call. V gave up 4 bases and J gave up 10 bases, with 10 bases separating them. The CDR3 contains 11 residues. Germline CDR1 MGHDK, CDR2 SYGVNS. The CDR3 DNA sequence: TGTGCCAGCAGTGGCGGTGGAGGAGCTTTCTTT. This encodes CASSGGGGAFF.

The chain couples TRBV7-2 to TRBJ2-7, with 9 bases matching TRBD2. Germline V CDR1 and CDR2: SGHTA, FQGNSA. This CDR3 comprises 15 residues. Trimming took 0 bases from V and 4 from J; bases not matched to a gene: 4. The CDR3 sequence: CASSLAAGGKYEQYF. The CDR3 DNA reads as TGTGCCAGCAGCTTAGCGGCGGGGGGGAAATACGAGCAGTACTTC. Looking up the rest from reference TRBV7-2 and TRBJ2-7 gives the full variable domain: GAGVSQSPSNKVTEKGKDVELRCDPISGHTALYWYRQSLGQGLEFLIYFQGNSAPDKSGLPSDRFSAERTGGSVSTLTIQRTQQEDSAVYLCASSLAAGGKYEQYFGPGTRLTVT.

The chain combines TRBV20-1 with TRBJ1-1; no definite D call. Germline CDR1 DFQATT, CDR2 SNEGSKA (reference sequence). The CDR3 has 11 amino acids. Trimming left V 7 bases short and J 1 base short, with 7 bases between. DNA of the CDR3: TGCAGTGTAGTAAGGAACACTGAAGCTTTCTTT. It translates to CSVVRNTEAFF.

This chain joins TRBV7-8 and TRBJ1-2; D remains unclear. Trimming removed 1 base at V and 4 bases at J, with 7 bases between. The length of the CDR3 is 13 residues. Per germline, CDR1 SGHVS and CDR2 FQNEAQ. The CDR3 sequence: CASSLGPAYGYTF. CDR3 sequence (DNA): TGTGCCAGCAGCTTAGGGCCGGCCTATGGCTACACCTTC.

This chain uses TRBV10-3 with TRBJ2-1, with TRBD2 as a possible D gene (6 bases). This CDR3 has 16 amino acids. Per the germline V gene, CDR1 is ENHRY and CDR2 is SYGVKD. CDR3 loop: CAYSGRGGGVYNEQFF. The CDR3 DNA sequence: TGTGCATACTCTGGTCGGGGCGGCGGGGTCTACAATGAGCAGTTCTTC.

The chain combines TRBV29-1 with TRBJ1-1, with a weak D call TRBD1 (5 bases). The CDR3 spans 13 residues. Per germline, CDR1 SQVTM and CDR2 ANQGSEA. The ends were cut back, 1 base at V and 6 bases at J, with 12 bases in the middle. CDR3 bases: TGCAGCGTTGAAGGCAATCCGGGGGCTGAAGCTTTCTTT. Encoded protein: CSVEGNPGAEAFF.

This clone is medium-sized by share. Written as DNA, the CDR3 is TGTGCCAGCATCCTAGGGGGATCTGGAAACACCATATATTTT. It yields the protein CASILGGSGNTIYF. V is TRBV28 and J is TRBJ1-3; D may be TRBD1 (6 bases). Between the trimmed V and J ends, which lost 7 bases and 1 base, there was a span of 11 bases. Looked up from germline, CDR1 is MDHEN and CDR2 is SYDVKM. The CDR3 is 14 amino acids.

The rearrangement links TRBV6-1 to TRBJ2-4; D remains ambiguous. Germline V gene lookup returns CDR1 MNHNS and CDR2 SASEGT. V shed 2 bases and J shed 1 base, with 6 bases lying between them. CDR3 length: 14 amino acids. CDR3 nucleotide sequence: TGTGCCAGCAGTGAAAGATACGCCAAAAACATTCAGTACTTC. It yields the protein CASSERYAKNIQYF.

The chain is built from TRBV6-5 and TRBJ1-1; 8 positions match TRBD1. From germline, CDR1 is MNHEY and CDR2 SVGAGI. Trimming at V came to 8 bases and at J to 2 bases, leaving 4 bases not matched to a gene. The CDR3 is made up of 13 amino acids. As DNA, the CDR3 is TGTGCCAGCGGAGACAGGGGAAACACTGAAGCTTTCTTT. This codes for CASGDRGNTEAFF.

The V gene is TRBV5-1, the J gene TRBJ1-1, with D uncertain. Trimming stripped 4 bases from V and 2 bases from J, with 18 bases between. The CDR3 contains 16 residues. Germline assignment: CDR1 SGHRS and CDR2 YFSETQ. The CDR3 is CASSTDPWRGNTEAFF. Here the CDR3 DNA reads TGCGCCAGCAGCACGGACCCATGGCGGGGAAACACTGAAGCTTTCTTT.

The chain carries TRBV19 and TRBJ1-4; D is unclear. CDR1 is LNHDA, CDR2 SQIVND, per germline (reference sequence). The CDR3 length is 13 residues. The germline V and J ends were trimmed by 6 bases and 5 bases, with 10 bases remaining between them. CDR3 in amino acids: CASRSTQNEKLFF. The CDR3, as DNA: TGTGCCAGTAGAAGTACGCAAAATGAAAAACTGTTTTTT.

The chain recombines TRBV12-5 with TRBJ2-3; D remains unclear. Trimming pared 4 bases from V and 1 base from J, leaving 6 bases between. From germline, CDR1 is LGHNT and CDR2 FRNRAP. There are 13 residues in the CDR3. The CDR3 region is CASGSSGTDTQYF. CDR3 DNA: TGTGCTAGTGGTTCTTCTGGCACAGATACGCAGTATTTT.

The chain is built from TRBV11-2 and TRBJ1-2, with unresolved D. Germline-derived CDR1 and CDR2 are SGHAT and FQNNGV. V lost 0 bases and J lost 4, with 15 bases in between. The CDR3 consists of 16 residues. The CDR3: CASSLDSAGLSYGYTF. CDR3 coding DNA: TGTGCCAGCAGCTTAGATTCTGCGGGTCTAAGCTATGGCTACACCTTC. The whole variable domain, filled in from reference TRBV11-2 and TRBJ1-2, reads EAGVAQSPRYKIIEKRQSVAFWCNPISGHATLYWYQQILGQGPKLLIQFQNNGVVDDSQLPKDRFSAERLKGVDSTLKIQPAKLEDSAVYLCASSLDSAGLSYGYTFGSGTRLTVV.

V gene TRBV5-5 combines with J gene TRBJ2-7; possible D gene TRBD1, 6 bases. The length of the CDR3 is 16 residues. The V gene's germline CDR1 is SGHKS and CDR2 YYEKEE (reference sequence). V was pared by 4 bases and J by 2 bases, with 19 bases between. The CDR3 loop reads CASSPKEGSGAYEQYF. The CDR3 nucleotides read TGTGCCAGCAGCCCTAAAGAGGGGTCAGGGGCCTACGAGCAGTACTTC.

J is TRBJ2-2 and V is TRBV12-3 or TRBV12-4; no clear D. CDR3 length: 13 residues. V was clipped by 3 bases and J by 6 bases, with 8 bases between them. The CDR3 here is CASSLLGAGELFF. CDR3 DNA sequence: TGTGCCAGCAGTTTGTTGGGTGCCGGGGAGCTGTTTTTT.

This chain joins TRBV18 and TRBJ1-4; TRBD1 agrees at 7 bases. Germline CDR1 reads KGHSH; CDR2 reads LQKENI. The CDR3 length is 15 residues. The V segment lost 0 bases and the J segment 8 bases; nucleotides outside the gene matches: 6. This CDR3 is CASSPPDRLGEKLFF. CDR3 nucleotides: TGTGCCAGCTCACCACCGGACAGGCTAGGAGAAAAACTGTTTTTT. The full variable domain, its missing parts supplied by reference TRBV18 and TRBJ1-4, is NAGVMQNPRHLVRRRGQEARLRCSPMKGHSHVYWYRQLPEEGLKFMVYLQKENIIDESGMPKERFSAEFPKEGPSILRIQQVVRGDSAAYFCASSPPDRLGEKLFFGSGTQLSVL.